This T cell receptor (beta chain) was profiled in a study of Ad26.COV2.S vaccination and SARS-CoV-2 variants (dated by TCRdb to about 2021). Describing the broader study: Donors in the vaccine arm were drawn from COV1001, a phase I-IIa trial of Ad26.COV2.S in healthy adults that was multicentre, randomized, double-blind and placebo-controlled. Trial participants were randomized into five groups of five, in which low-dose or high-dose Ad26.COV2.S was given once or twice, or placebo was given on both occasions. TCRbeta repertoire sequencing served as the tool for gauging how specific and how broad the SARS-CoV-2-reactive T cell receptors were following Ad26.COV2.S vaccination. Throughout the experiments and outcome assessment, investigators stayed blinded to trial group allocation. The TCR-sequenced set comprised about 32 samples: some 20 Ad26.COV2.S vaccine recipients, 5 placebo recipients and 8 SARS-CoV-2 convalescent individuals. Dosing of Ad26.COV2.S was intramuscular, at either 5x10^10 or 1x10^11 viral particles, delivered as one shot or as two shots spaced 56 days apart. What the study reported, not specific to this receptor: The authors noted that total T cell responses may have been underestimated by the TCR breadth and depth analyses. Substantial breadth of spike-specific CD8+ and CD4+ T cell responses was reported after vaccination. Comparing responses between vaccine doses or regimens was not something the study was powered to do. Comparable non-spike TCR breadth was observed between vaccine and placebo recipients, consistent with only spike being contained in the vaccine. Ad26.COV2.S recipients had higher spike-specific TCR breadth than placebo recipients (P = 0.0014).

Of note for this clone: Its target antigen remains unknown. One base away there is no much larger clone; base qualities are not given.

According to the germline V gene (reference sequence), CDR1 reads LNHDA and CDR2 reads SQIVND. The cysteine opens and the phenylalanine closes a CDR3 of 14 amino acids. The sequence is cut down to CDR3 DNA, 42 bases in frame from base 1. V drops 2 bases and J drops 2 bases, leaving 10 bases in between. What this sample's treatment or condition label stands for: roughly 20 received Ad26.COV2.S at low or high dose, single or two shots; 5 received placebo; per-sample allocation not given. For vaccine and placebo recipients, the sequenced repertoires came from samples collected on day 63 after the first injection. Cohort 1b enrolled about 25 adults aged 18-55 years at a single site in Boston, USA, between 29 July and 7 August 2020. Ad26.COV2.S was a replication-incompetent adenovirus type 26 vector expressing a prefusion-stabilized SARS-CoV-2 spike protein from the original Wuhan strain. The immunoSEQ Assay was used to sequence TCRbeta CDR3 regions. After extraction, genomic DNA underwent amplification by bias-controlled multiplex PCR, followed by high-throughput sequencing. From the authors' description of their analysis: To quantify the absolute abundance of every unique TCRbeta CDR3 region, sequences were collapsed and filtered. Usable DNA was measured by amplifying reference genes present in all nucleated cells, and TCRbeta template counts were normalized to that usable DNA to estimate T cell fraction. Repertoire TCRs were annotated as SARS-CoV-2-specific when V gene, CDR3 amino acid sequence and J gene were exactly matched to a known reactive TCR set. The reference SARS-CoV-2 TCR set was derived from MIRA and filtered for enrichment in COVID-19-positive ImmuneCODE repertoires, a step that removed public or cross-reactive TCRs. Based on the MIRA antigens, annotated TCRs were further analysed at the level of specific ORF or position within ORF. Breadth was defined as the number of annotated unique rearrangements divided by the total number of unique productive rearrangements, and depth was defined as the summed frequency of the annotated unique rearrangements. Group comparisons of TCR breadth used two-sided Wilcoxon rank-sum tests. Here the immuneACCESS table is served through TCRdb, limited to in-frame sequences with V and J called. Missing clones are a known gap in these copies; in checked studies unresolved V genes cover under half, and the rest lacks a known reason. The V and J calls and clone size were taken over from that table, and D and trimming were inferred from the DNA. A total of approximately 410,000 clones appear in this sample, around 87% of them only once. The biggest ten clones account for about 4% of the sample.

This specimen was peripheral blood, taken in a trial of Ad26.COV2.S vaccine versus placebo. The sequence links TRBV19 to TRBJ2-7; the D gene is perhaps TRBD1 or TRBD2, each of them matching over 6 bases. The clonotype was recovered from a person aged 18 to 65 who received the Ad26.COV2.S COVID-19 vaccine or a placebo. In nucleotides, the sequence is TGTGCCAGTAGTATAACGCGGGACACCTACGAGCAGTACTTC. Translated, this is CASSITRDTYEQYF.